The following is a TCR beta chain sequence with its context. Trimming removed 6 bases at V and 2 bases at J, with 10 bases between. The germline V gene has CDR1 SNHLY and CDR2 FYNNEI. There are 13 residues in the CDR3. This record belongs to a study of OX40 agonist ivuxolimab in advanced cancers. Study-wide context: Two cutaneous melanoma patients and one hepatocellular carcinoma patient, three in all, had partial responses.

This table comes from immunoSEQ multiplex PCR, and its TCRdb copy is limited to in-frame clones, with some not included. The data show 65,000 to 100,000 clones, about 85% seen once. This TCR came from an adult with an advanced solid tumor such as melanoma, head and neck, liver or kidney cancer. The sample in question was CD4+ or CD8+ T cells sorted from blood, obtained in a trial of the OX40 agonist ivuxolimab. This chain joins TRBV2 and TRBJ2-5, with a tentative D call TRBD1 (6 bases). The CDR3 nucleotides read TGTGCCAGCAGCGGACAGAGACAAGAGACCCAGTACTTC. Amino acids: CASSGQRQETQYF.